One and the same sample provided the 17 T cell receptor beta chains below, sequenced in a study of blood T cells in healthy people across ages. Next came a second PCR, run for about 7 to 12 cycles, which used a sample-barcoded 5' primer along with a J-beta primer mix. TCRdb redid the calling of the 5' RACE reads with MiXCR, one entry per CDR3 protein. The table lists some 670,000 distinct CDR3 sequences, 52% of them singletons. The specimen was blood. These receptors all stem from a woman older than 75 in good health.

The rearrangement uses TRBV9 and TRBJ2-7; TRBD2 might be the D (5 bases). This CDR3 has 14 amino acids. V lost 0 bases and J 0 bases, leaving 7 bases between the germline ends. From germline, CDR1 is SGDLS and CDR2 YYNGEE. The CDR3 spells CASSVDEGSYEQYF. CDR3 in DNA: TGTGCCAGCAGCGTAGATGAGGGCTCCTACGAGCAGTACTTC.

This clonotype was recorded many times. The gene calls are TRBV28 and TRBJ2-7, with D perhaps TRBD1 or TRBD2 (5 bases each). Germline V gene sequence: CDR1 MDHEN, CDR2 SYDVKM. This CDR3 region has 14 residues. The V end was cut by 4 bases, the J end by 4 bases, with 14 bases between. The CDR3 DNA reads as TGTGCCAGCAGTTCAACCGGGACCAGATACGAGCAGTACTTC. It is translated as CASSSTGTRYEQYF.

This clonotype occurred many times. The chain has TRBV9 and TRBJ2-3; D is unresolved. The germline CDR1 and CDR2 sequences are SGDLS and YYNGEE. V was shortened by 2 bases and J by 5 bases, with 12 bases between the two germline ends. The CDR3 spans 14 residues. The CDR3 region is CASSVKQVEDTQYF. As DNA, the CDR3 is TGTGCCAGCAGCGTTAAGCAGGTGGAAGATACGCAGTATTTT.

The rearrangement uses TRBV5-1 and TRBJ1-2, with D uncertain. V lost 2 bases to trimming and J lost 2 bases, with 13 bases between them. This CDR3 spans 15 amino acids. CDR1 and CDR2 from the germline V gene are SGHRS and YFSETQ. The CDR3 DNA reads TGCGCCAGCAGCTTCTATGAGTTGGGGAACTATGGCTACACCTTC. It is translated as CASSFYELGNYGYTF.

To note about this clonotype: A much larger clone differs by one base, so this may be a read error. V and J are TRBV4-1 and TRBJ2-7; TRBD1 matches at 7 bases. Germline V gene sequence: CDR1 MGHRA, CDR2 YSYEKL. V was pared by 4 bases and J by 0 bases, with 12 bases of the junction left unmatched. This CDR3 region has 17 residues. The chain's CDR3 is CASSRRTGDASSYEQYF. CDR3 in DNA: TGCGCCAGCAGCCGACGGACAGGAGACGCGAGCTCCTACGAGCAGTACTTC.

This clonotype was seen only once. V gene TRBV9 combines with J gene TRBJ2-3; D gene uncertain. Trimming took off 0 bases at V and 2 bases at J, with 10 bases between the two ends. CDR1 SGDLS and CDR2 YYNGEE come from the germline V gene. This CDR3 is 15 amino acids long. The CDR3 nucleotides read TGTGCCAGCAGCGTAGAAGGACGGAACACAGATACGCAGTATTTT. Encoded protein: CASSVEGRNTDTQYF.

V and J are TRBV2 and TRBJ2-7; D call uncertain. V dropped 7 bases and J dropped 3 bases, with 16 bases sitting between them. Germline values: CDR1 SNHLY, CDR2 FYNNEI. The CDR3 loop spans 14 amino acids. The CDR3 spells CASIGVVSGYEQYF. CDR3 coding DNA: TGTGCCAGCATTGGGGTAGTATCCGGCTACGAGCAGTACTTC. The full variable domain, completed using reference TRBV2 and TRBJ2-7, is EPEVTQTPSHQVTQMGQEVILRCVPISNHLYFYWYRQILGQKVEFLVSFYNNEISEKSEIFDDQFSVERPDGSNFTLKIRSTKLEDSAMYFCASIGVVSGYEQYFGPGTRLTVT.

In its sample, this clonotype was seen many times. J is TRBJ2-1 and V is TRBV6-4; 10 bases are shared with TRBD1. The CDR3 covers 16 residues. Losses at the gene ends were 1 base for V and 9 bases for J; bases not matched to a gene: 9. CDR1 is MRHNA and CDR2 is SNTAGT in the germline V gene. The CDR3 spells CASSDWSDRGHGEQFF. CDR3 nucleotides: TGTGCCAGCAGTGACTGGTCAGACAGGGGGCATGGTGAGCAGTTCTTC.

The CDR3 protein is CASSWKGTGINSPLHF. In DNA, the CDR3 is TGTGCCAGCAGTTGGAAAGGGACGGGGATTAATTCACCCCTCCACTTT. The genes are TRBV12-3 or TRBV12-4 and TRBJ1-6; possible D gene TRBD1, 5 bases. V shed 4 bases and J shed 6 bases, with 16 bases lying between them. The CDR3 has 16 amino acids.

V usage is TRBV2 and J usage is TRBJ2-3; 9 positions agree with TRBD2. CDR3 length equals 16 residues. The trim removed 2 bases at V and 1 base at J, leaving 4 bases unmatched. Germline V gene lookup returns CDR1 SNHLY and CDR2 FYNNEI. CDR3 sequence: CASSEFWTSGTDTQYF. CDR3 coding DNA: TGTGCCAGCAGTGAATTTTGGACTAGCGGCACAGATACGCAGTATTTT. The whole variable domain, filled in from reference TRBV2 and TRBJ2-3, reads EPEVTQTPSHQVTQMGQEVILRCVPISNHLYFYWYRQILGQKVEFLVSFYNNEISEKSEIFDDQFSVERPDGSNFTLKIRSTKLEDSAMYFCASSEFWTSGTDTQYFGPGTRLTVL.

In its sample, this clonotype was seen many times. The V call is TRBV20-1, the J call TRBJ2-5; no clear D. This CDR3 comprises 12 residues. V shed 7 bases and J shed 2 bases, with 11 bases lying between them. CDR1 and CDR2 (germline): DFQATT, SNEGSKA (reference sequence). CDR3 in DNA: TGCAGTGTCAGAAAACAACAAGAGACCCAGTACTTC. Translation: CSVRKQQETQYF.

This chain joins TRBV2 and TRBJ2-3, with 7 nucleotides matching TRBD2. This CDR3 is 17 amino acids long. Unmatched junction bases numbered 11, after V lost 1 base and J lost 4 bases. In germline, CDR1 is SNHLY, CDR2 FYNNEI. CDR3 in DNA: TGTGCCAGCAGTGAAGAGCACCTAGCGGTTACCCCAGATACGCAGTATTTT. It is translated as CASSEEHLAVTPDTQYF.

This clonotype was recorded at least ten times. J is TRBJ2-7 and V is TRBV27, with D perhaps matching TRBD2 (7 bases). Per germline, CDR1 MNHEY and CDR2 SMNVEV (reference sequence). V lost 6 bases, J lost 3 bases, and 15 bases lay in between. The CDR3 is 14 amino acids. The CDR3 nucleotides read TGTGCCAGCAGGAGGGGGGGATTTGTCTACGAGCAGTACTTC. Its translation: CASRRGGFVYEQYF.

This clonotype was observed a few times. J is TRBJ2-1 and V is TRBV28; 12 bases are a match to TRBD2. Per the germline V gene, CDR1 is MDHEN and CDR2 is SYDVKM. CDR3 length equals 17 residues. The ends lost 3 bases at V and 6 bases at J; junction bases unmatched: 9. The CDR3 reads CASSFDPRTSGINEQFF. The CDR3 DNA sequence: TGTGCCAGCAGTTTCGACCCCCGGACTAGCGGGATCAATGAGCAGTTCTTC. Full variable domain (missing parts from reference TRBV28 and TRBJ2-1): DVKVTQSSRYLVKRTGEKVFLECVQDMDHENMFWYRQDPGLGLRLIYFSYDVKMKEKGDIPEGYSVSREKKERFSLILESASTNQTSMYLCASSFDPRTSGINEQFFGPGTRLTVL.

The chain is built from TRBV5-6 and TRBJ2-3; no reliable D call. CDR3 size: 16 residues. V was pared by 0 bases and J by 0 bases, with 11 bases between. CDR1 SGHDT and CDR2 YYEEEE come from the germline V gene. The CDR3 protein is CASSLDGGPSTDTQYF. In nucleotides, the CDR3 is TGTGCCAGCAGCTTGGATGGCGGCCCGAGCACAGATACGCAGTATTTT.

Regarding this clonotype: Given a much more abundant clone one base away, this may be a read error. The J gene is TRBJ2-4, the V gene TRBV7-2; possibly TRBD1 for D (6 bases). The CDR3 has 15 residues. CDR1 and CDR2 (germline): SGHTA, FQGNSA. CDR3 region: CAGSRTGYGGNIQYF. In DNA, the CDR3 is TGTGCCGGCAGCCGAACAGGGTACGGCGGAAACATTCAGTACTTC.

The V call is TRBV7-2, the J call TRBJ1-1, with 9 bases fitting TRBD1. The CDR3 runs 14 residues. Germline trimming cut 5 bases from V and 5 bases from J; bases unmatched to any gene: 6. The germline V gene encodes CDR1 SGHTA and CDR2 FQGNSA. The CDR3 region is CASSGDRGRTEAFF. DNA of the CDR3: TGTGCCAGCAGCGGAGACAGGGGGAGAACTGAAGCTTTCTTT.